This TCR beta chain originates from a study of cytomegalovirus exposure and HLA in healthy donors. Notes on the study in general: Rare TCR sequences dominated, though some public TCRs recurred in many donors. The authors listed approximately 150 TCR beta chains as cytomegalovirus-associated. One later analysis, an examination of the roughly 110 validation repertoires, found that first-cohort TCR clusters tended to co-occur in them. With high specificity and sensitivity, the classifier reportedly diagnosed cytomegalovirus status.

The V end was cut by 4 bases, the J end by 3 bases, with 7 bases between. Germline V lookup: CDR1 LNHDA, CDR2 SQIVND (reference sequence). The CDR3 is made up of 12 amino acids. Details on this clone: The antigen remains undetermined.

Here immunoSEQ multiplex PCR was the method, and the copy in TCRdb shows in-frame clones only, minus some. The sample consists of about 280,000 clones, around nine tenths of them appearing once. Sequenced: PBMCs. The chain joins TRBV19 to TRBJ2-7; the D gene is possibly TRBD1 (5 bases). This clonotype was obtained from a woman aged 18 to 35 in good health and CMV-seronegative. This chain's CDR3 is CASSRQNYEQYF. The CDR3 DNA reads as TGTGCCAGTAGTAGACAGAACTACGAGCAGTACTTC.